This T cell receptor (beta chain) was identified during a study of blood T cell repertoires in COVID-19. Germline CDR1 MGHRA, CDR2 YSYEKL. V shed 3 bases, J shed 7 bases, and the junction held 8 bases outside the gene matches. The CDR3 runs 16 residues. Libraries were prepared by immunoSEQ multiplex PCR; TCRdb keeps only in-frame clonotypes and omits some of them. The profile shows some 250,000 clones, over 65% of them singletons. The V gene is TRBV4-1, the J gene TRBJ2-1; 11 positions agree with TRBD2. Sequenced input: peripheral blood. The sequence was collected from a woman older than 75 with acute or convalescent COVID-19. The CDR3 DNA reads as TGCGCCAGCAGCCACGAAACTAGCGGGAGAGGTAATGAGCAGTTCTTC. Its translation: CASSHETSGRGNEQFF.